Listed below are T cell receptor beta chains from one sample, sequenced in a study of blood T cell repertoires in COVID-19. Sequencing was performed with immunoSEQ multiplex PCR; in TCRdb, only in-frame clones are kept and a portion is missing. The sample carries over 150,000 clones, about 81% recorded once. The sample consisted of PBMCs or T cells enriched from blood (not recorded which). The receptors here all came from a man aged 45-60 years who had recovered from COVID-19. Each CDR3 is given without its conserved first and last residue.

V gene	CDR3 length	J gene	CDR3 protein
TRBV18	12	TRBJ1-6	ASSLQGEGSPLH
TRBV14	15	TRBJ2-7	ASSLTLVLTGLYEQY
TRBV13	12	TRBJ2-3	ASSLTGGGDTQY
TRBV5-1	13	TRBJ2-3	ASSFERDSTDTQY
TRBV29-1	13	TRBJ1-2	SDRQGAVANYGYT
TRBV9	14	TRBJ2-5	ASSVVGQGGLETQY
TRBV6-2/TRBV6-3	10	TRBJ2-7	ASSRQFYEQY
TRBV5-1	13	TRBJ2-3	ASSLGQGRSDTQY
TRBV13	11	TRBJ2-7	ASSLRDSYEQY
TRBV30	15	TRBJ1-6	AWSVRGSRPYNSPLH
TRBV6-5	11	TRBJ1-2	ASSYLSNYGYT
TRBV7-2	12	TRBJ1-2	ASSLDRGNYGYT
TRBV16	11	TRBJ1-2	ASSPIWAQGYT
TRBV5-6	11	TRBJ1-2	ASSLDRDYGYT
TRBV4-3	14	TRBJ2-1	ASSQVATSGYNEQF
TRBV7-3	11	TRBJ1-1	ASSSYRNTEAF
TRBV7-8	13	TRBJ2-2	ASSSTGGNVGELF
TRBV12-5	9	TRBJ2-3	ASGYTDTQY
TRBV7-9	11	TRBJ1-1	ASSLVQNTEAF
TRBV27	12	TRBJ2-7	ASSRYGDTYEQY
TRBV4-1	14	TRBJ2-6	ASSEGLISGANVLT
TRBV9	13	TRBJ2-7	ASSPLTGTRSEQY
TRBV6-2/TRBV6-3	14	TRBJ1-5	ASSSLLRAANQPQH
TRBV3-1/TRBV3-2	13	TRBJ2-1	ASSQLAGGRNEQF
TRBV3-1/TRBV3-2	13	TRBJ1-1	ASSDRQGRNTEAF
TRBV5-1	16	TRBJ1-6	ASSLGMQGRSYNSPLH
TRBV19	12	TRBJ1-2	ASSNRRQIYGYT
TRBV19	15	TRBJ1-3	ASSILDDRAAGNTIY
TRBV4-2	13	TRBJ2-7	ASSLQGESTYEQY